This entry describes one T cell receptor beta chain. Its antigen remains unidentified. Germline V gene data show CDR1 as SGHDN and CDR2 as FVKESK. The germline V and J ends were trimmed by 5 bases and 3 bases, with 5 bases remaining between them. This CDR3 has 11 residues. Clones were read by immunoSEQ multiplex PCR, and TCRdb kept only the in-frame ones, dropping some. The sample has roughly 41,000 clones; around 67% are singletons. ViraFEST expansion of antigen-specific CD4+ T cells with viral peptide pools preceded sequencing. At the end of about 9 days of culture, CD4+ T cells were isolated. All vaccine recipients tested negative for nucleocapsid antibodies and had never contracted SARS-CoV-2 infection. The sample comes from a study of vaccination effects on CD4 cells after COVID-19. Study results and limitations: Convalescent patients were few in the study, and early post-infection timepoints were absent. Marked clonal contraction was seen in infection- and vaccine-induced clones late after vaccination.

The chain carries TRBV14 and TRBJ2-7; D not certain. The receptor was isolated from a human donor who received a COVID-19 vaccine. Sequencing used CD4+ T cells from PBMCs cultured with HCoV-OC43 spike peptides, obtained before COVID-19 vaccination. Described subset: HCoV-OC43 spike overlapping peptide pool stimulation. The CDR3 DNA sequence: TGTGCCAGCAGCGGCCTCTACGAGCAGTACTTC. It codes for CASSGLYEQYF.